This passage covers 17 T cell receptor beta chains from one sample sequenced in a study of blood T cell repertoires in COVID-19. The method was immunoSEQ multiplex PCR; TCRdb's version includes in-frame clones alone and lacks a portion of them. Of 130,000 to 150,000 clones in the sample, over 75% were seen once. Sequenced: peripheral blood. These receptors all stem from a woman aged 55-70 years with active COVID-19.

The CDR3 protein is CASSQDEVSGTKNIQYF. The CDR3, as DNA: TGTGCCAGCAGCCAAGATGAAGTCTCCGGGACCAAAAACATTCAGTACTTC. The chain couples TRBV14 to TRBJ2-4, with D possibly matching TRBD2 (5 bases). Trimming took off 0 bases at V and 2 bases at J, with 14 bases between the two ends. This CDR3 spans 17 amino acids. Germline V gives CDR1 SGHDN, CDR2 FVKESK.

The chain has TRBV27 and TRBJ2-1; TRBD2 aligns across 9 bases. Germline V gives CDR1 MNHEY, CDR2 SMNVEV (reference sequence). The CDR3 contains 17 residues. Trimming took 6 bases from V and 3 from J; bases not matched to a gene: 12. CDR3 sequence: CASRRAKAGGVYNEQFF. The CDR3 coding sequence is TGTGCCAGCAGGAGGGCCAAAGCGGGAGGCGTCTACAATGAGCAGTTCTTC.

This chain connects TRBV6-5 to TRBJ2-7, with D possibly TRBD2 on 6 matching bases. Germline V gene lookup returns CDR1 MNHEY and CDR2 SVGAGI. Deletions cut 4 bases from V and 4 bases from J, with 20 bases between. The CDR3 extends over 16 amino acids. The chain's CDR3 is CASSSLTPFGSYEQYF. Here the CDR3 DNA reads TGTGCCAGCAGTTCCCTCACCCCTTTCGGGAGTTACGAGCAGTACTTC.

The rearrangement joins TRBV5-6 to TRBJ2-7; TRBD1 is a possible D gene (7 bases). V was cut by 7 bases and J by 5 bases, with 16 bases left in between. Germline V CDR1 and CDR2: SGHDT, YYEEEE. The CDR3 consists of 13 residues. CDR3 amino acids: CASRNRGGDEQYF. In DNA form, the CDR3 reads TGTGCCAGCCGGAACAGGGGAGGCGACGAGCAGTACTTC.

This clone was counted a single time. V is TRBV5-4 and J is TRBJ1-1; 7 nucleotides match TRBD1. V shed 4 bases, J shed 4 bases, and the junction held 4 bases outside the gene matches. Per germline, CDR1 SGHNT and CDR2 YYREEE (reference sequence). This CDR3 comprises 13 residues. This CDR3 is CASSRQGSTEAFF. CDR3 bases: TGTGCCAGCAGCCGACAGGGCAGCACTGAAGCTTTCTTT. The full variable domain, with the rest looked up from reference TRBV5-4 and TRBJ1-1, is ETGVTQSPTHLIKTRGQQVTLRCSSQSGHNTVSWYQQALGQGPQFIFQYYREEENGRGNFPPRFSGLQFPNYSSELNVNALELDDSALYLCASSRQGSTEAFFGQGTRLTVV.

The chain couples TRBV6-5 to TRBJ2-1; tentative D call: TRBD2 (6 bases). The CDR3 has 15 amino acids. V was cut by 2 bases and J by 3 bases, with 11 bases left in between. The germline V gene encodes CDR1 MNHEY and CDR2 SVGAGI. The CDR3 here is CASSYRGIFYNEQFF. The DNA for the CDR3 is TGTGCCAGCAGTTACCGCGGGATTTTCTACAATGAGCAGTTCTTC.

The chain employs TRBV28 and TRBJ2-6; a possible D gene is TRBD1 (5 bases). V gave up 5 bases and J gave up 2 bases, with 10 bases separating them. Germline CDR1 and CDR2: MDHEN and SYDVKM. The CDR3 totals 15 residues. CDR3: CASSVRVAGANVLTF. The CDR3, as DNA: TGTGCCAGCAGTGTCAGGGTTGCTGGGGCCAACGTCCTGACTTTC. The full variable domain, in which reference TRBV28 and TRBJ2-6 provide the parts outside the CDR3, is DVKVTQSSRYLVKRTGEKVFLECVQDMDHENMFWYRQDPGLGLRLIYFSYDVKMKEKGDIPEGYSVSREKKERFSLILESASTNQTSMYLCASSVRVAGANVLTFGAGSRLTVL.

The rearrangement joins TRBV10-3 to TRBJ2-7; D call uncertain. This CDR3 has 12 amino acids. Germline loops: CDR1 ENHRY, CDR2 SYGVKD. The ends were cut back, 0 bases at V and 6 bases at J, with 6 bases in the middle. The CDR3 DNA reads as TGTGCCATCAGTGAGTCGTCTTTCGAGCAGTACTTC. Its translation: CAISESSFEQYF.

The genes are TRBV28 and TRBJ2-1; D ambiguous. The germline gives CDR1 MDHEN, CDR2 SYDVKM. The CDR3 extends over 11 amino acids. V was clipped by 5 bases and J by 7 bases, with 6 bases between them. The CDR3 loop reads CASSPLNEQFF. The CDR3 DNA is TGTGCCAGCAGTCCGTTGAATGAGCAGTTCTTC.

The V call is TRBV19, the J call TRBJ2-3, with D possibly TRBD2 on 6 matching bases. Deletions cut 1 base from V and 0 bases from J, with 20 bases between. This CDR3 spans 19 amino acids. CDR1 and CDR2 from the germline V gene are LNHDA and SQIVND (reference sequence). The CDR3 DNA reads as TGTGCCAGTAGTATAGGTGTGGGTCGTCGGGGGACTAGCACAGATACGCAGTATTTT. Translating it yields CASSIGVGRRGTSTDTQYF. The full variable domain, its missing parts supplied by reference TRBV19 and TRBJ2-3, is DGGITQSPKYLFRKEGQNVTLSCEQNLNHDAMYWYRQDPGQGLRLIYYSQIVNDFQKGDIAEGYSVSREKKESFPLTVTSAQKNPTAFYLCASSIGVGRRGTSTDTQYFGPGTRLTVL.

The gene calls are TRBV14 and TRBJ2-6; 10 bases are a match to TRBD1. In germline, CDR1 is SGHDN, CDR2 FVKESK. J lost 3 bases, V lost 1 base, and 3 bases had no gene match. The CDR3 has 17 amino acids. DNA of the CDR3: TGTGCCAGCAGCCAAGGGGGGACAGGGGATGGGGCCAACGTCCTGACTTTC. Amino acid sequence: CASSQGGTGDGANVLTF.

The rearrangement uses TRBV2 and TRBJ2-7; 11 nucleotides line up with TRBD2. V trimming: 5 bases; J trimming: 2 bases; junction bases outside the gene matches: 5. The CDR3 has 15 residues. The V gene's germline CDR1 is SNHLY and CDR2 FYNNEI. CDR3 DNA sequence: TGTGCCAGCAGTTCCGGGACTAGCGGTCCCTACGAGCAGTACTTC. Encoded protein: CASSSGTSGPYEQYF.

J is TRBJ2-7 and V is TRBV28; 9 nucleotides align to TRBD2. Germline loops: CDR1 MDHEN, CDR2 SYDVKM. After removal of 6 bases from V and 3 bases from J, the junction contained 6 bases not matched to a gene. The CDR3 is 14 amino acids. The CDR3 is CASSRTSVIYEQYF. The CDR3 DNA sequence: TGTGCCAGCAGCCGGACTAGCGTGATCTACGAGCAGTACTTC.

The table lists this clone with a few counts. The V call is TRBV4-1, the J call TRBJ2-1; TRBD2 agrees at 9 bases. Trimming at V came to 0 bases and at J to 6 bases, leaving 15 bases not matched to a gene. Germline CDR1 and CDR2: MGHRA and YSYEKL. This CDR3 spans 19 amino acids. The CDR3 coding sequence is TGCGCCAGCAGCCAAGAAGGTCGGTCTAGCGGGACGGGTAGCAATGAGCAGTTCTTC. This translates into CASSQEGRSSGTGSNEQFF.

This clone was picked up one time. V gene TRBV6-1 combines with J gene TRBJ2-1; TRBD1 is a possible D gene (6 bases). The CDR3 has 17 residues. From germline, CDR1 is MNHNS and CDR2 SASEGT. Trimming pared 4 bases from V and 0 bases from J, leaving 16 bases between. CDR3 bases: TGTGCCAGCAGTGCCTACGGACAGTCCAGCTCCTACAATGAGCAGTTCTTC. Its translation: CASSAYGQSSSYNEQFF.

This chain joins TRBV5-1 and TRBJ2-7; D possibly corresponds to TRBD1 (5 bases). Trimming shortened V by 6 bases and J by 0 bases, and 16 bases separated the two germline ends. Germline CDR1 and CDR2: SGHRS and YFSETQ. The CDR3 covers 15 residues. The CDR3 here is CASKRGQGLSYEQYF. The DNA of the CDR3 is TGCGCCAGCAAGCGTGGTCAGGGCCTCTCCTACGAGCAGTACTTC.

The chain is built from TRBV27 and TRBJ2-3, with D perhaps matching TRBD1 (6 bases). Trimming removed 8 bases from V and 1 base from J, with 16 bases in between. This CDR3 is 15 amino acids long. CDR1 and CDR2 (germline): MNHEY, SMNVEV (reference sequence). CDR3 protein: CASGQQGTGTDTQYF. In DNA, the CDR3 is TGTGCCAGCGGACAACAGGGTACTGGCACAGATACGCAGTATTTT.